The sample holds a few counts of the clone carrying this T cell receptor beta chain. Antigen specificity is unknown. The mixed lymphocyte reaction cells were grown together in coculture at 37°C for less than seven days. The table came from immunoSEQ multiplex PCR; TCRdb's copy has only in-frame clones and leaves some out. Altogether around 9,000 clones are present, 40% being singletons, with the ten largest covering 8.5% to 9%. This sample was taken from a study of siplizumab effects on memory and regulatory T cells. The overall study: Mixed lymphocyte reactions were paired, with siplizumab at around 0.9 ug/mL or without drug. Study findings and constraints: In roughly 75-95% of proliferating CD4+ or CD8+ clones, a naive or memory phenotype could not be assigned.

This CDR3 region has 15 residues. The germline CDR1 and CDR2 sequences are LNHDA and SQIVND (reference sequence). J lost 9 bases, V lost 2 bases, and 10 bases had no gene match. Sequencing used CFSE-low (dividing) CD4+ T cells sorted from an allogeneic mixed lymphocyte reaction. This sequence was found in a human donor in good health; the cells came from an allogeneic mixed lymphocyte reaction. The chain recombines TRBV19 with TRBJ2-1, with 7 bases lining up with TRBD2. CDR3 sequence (DNA): TGTGCCAGTAGTATACTAGGGGAACTAGCGTCTGAGCAGTTCTTC. It codes for CASSILGELASEQFF. Drawing the rest from reference TRBV19 and TRBJ2-1, the complete variable domain is DGGITQSPKYLFRKEGQNVTLSCEQNLNHDAMYWYRQDPGQGLRLIYYSQIVNDFQKGDIAEGYSVSREKKESFPLTVTSAQKNPTAFYLCASSILGELASEQFFGPGTRLTVL.